These 30 T cell receptor beta chains were all obtained from the same sample, sequenced in a study of blood T cell repertoires in COVID-19. Libraries were prepared by immunoSEQ multiplex PCR; TCRdb keeps only in-frame clonotypes and omits some of them. The sample yields some 500,000 clones, around 89% seen once. Source material: PBMCs or T cells enriched from blood (not recorded which). These receptors were collected from a middle-aged woman who had recovered from COVID-19.

The chain combines TRBV30 with TRBJ2-7, with D perhaps matching TRBD1 (5 bases). Germline lookup yields CDR1 GTSNPN and CDR2 SVGIG (reference sequence). The V end was cut by 6 bases, the J end by 0 bases, with 9 bases between. The CDR3 runs 12 residues. CDR3 amino acids: CACRDFSYEQYF. The CDR3 bases are TGTGCCTGCAGGGATTTCTCCTACGAGCAGTACTTC.

The chain combines TRBV9 with TRBJ2-1; 15 positions match TRBD2. CDR1 is SGDLS and CDR2 is YYNGEE in the germline V gene. V gave up 2 bases and J gave up 5 bases; unmatched junction bases: 5. This CDR3 region has 17 residues. Here the CDR3 reads CASSVRTSGRANNEQFF. CDR3 nucleotide sequence: TGTGCCAGCAGCGTCCGGACTAGCGGGAGGGCCAACAATGAGCAGTTCTTC.

V usage is TRBV15 and J usage is TRBJ2-4, with D hard to call. The V end was cut by 3 bases, the J end by 9 bases, with 18 bases between. This CDR3 contains 15 residues. Germline CDR1 and CDR2: LNHNV and YYDKDF (reference sequence). The CDR3 protein is CATSRAPGKESIQYF. The CDR3 bases are TGTGCCACCAGCAGGGCGCCGGGTAAGGAAAGCATTCAGTACTTC.

The rearrangement joins TRBV13 to TRBJ2-1; 9 bases are shared with TRBD2. CDR3 size: 15 residues. The V gene's germline CDR1 is PRHDT and CDR2 FYEKMQ (reference sequence). J gave up 6 bases and V 1 base, and 4 bases lay outside the gene matches. The CDR3 loop is CASSLDASGINEQFF. The CDR3 DNA follows: TGTGCCAGCAGCTTAGACGCTAGCGGGATCAATGAGCAGTTCTTC. Full variable domain (outside the CDR3, taken from reference TRBV13 and TRBJ2-1): AAGVIQSPRHLIKEKRETATLKCYPIPRHDTVYWYQQGPGQDPQFLISFYEKMQSDKGSIPDRFSAQQFSDYHSELNMSSLELGDSALYFCASSLDASGINEQFFGPGTRLTVL.

The rearrangement links TRBV4-3 to TRBJ2-7; a weak D match, TRBD2 (5 bases). The CDR3 totals 17 residues. CDR1 is LGHNA, CDR2 YSLEER, per germline. Trimming cost V 2 bases and J 0 bases, with 17 bases left between them. The CDR3 bases are TGCGCCAGCAGCCAACCAAGGAAGAGGGTCCCCTCCTACGAGCAGTACTTC. Its translation: CASSQPRKRVPSYEQYF.

The V call is TRBV19, the J call TRBJ2-3; TRBD2 aligns across 12 bases. Germline V gene data show CDR1 as LNHDA and CDR2 as SQIVND (reference sequence). The J segment lost 7 bases and the V segment lost 5 bases, leaving 4 bases of the junction unmatched. The CDR3 is 14 residues long. CDR3: CASSLAGGRNTQYF. Here the CDR3 DNA reads TGTGCCAGTAGTCTAGCGGGAGGGCGGAATACGCAGTATTTT.

The chain employs TRBV5-1 and TRBJ2-6; 12 nucleotides line up with TRBD2. The V gene's germline CDR1 is SGHRS and CDR2 YFSETQ. The V gene end was trimmed by 4 bases and the J gene end by 0 bases; junction bases not matched to a gene: 5. This CDR3 region has 18 residues. In DNA, the CDR3 is TGCGCCAGCAGCACAGGACTAGCGGGACGCTCTGGGGCCAACGTCCTGACTTTC. Protein sequence: CASSTGLAGRSGANVLTF.

The chain uses TRBV27 and TRBJ1-2, with D possibly being TRBD1 (5 bases). V gave up 6 bases and J gave up 3 bases, with 20 bases separating them. The length of the CDR3 is 16 residues. The V gene's germline CDR1 is MNHEY and CDR2 SMNVEV (reference sequence). The CDR3 DNA reads TGTGCCAGCAGGGACGCCGTGGGGGGAAAGTACTATGGCTACACCTTC. This gives the protein CASRDAVGGKYYGYTF.

This chain links TRBV18 with TRBJ2-3; TRBD1 might be the D (6 bases). This CDR3 is built from 19 residues. Germline lookup yields CDR1 KGHSH and CDR2 LQKENI. Trimming took 1 base from V and 2 from J, leaving 22 bases between them. The CDR3 here is CASSPQLSRPRGITDTQYF. In DNA form, the CDR3 reads TGTGCCAGCTCACCACAGTTGAGCCGACCGAGGGGGATCACAGATACGCAGTATTTT.

This clone was counted between two and nine times. The V gene is TRBV19, the J gene TRBJ1-2; TRBD1 matches at 7 bases. Germline CDR1 reads LNHDA; CDR2 reads SQIVND (reference sequence). With V trimmed by 5 bases and J by 4 bases, 7 bases remained unmatched. This CDR3 spans 14 amino acids. This CDR3 is CASSPLDRLYGYTF. For the CDR3, the DNA is TGTGCCAGTAGTCCCTTGGACAGGCTCTATGGCTACACCTTC. Looking up the rest from reference TRBV19 and TRBJ1-2 gives the full variable domain: DGGITQSPKYLFRKEGQNVTLSCEQNLNHDAMYWYRQDPGQGLRLIYYSQIVNDFQKGDIAEGYSVSREKKESFPLTVTSAQKNPTAFYLCASSPLDRLYGYTFGSGTRLTVV.

J is TRBJ1-6 and V is TRBV25-1; weak D call: TRBD1 (5 bases). CDR3 length: 17 amino acids. In germline, CDR1 is MGHDK, CDR2 SYGVNS. Trimming shortened V by 3 bases and J by 7 bases, and 19 bases separated the two germline ends. CDR3 loop: CASSDPLWHSGNSPLHF. Written as DNA, the CDR3 is TGTGCCAGCAGTGACCCCCTGTGGCATTCAGGGAATTCACCCCTCCACTTT.

The chain joins TRBV19 to TRBJ1-5; 7 bases align to TRBD1. The germline V gene encodes CDR1 LNHDA and CDR2 SQIVND (reference sequence). The CDR3 consists of 15 residues. With 4 bases clipped from V and 0 bases from J, the junction kept 3 bases outside the gene matches. The CDR3 nucleotides are TGTGCCAGTAGTAGGGGACAGTATAGCAATCAGCCCCAGCATTTT. Encoded protein: CASSRGQYSNQPQHF.

In nucleotides, the CDR3 is TGTGCCAGCAGTGAAGCGGCGGGAAAGCAGTTCTTC. Protein: CASSEAAGKQFF. V gene TRBV6-1 combines with J gene TRBJ2-1; a weak D match, TRBD2 (6 bases). The CDR3 spans 12 residues. The germline V and J ends were trimmed by 0 bases and 11 bases, with 8 bases remaining between them. CDR1 and CDR2 (germline): MNHNS, SASEGT.

The V and J genes are TRBV7-6 and TRBJ2-5; 8 bases align to TRBD2. V shed 4 bases, J shed 3 bases, and the junction held 16 bases outside the gene matches. The CDR3 has 18 amino acids. CDR1 is SGHVS, CDR2 FNYEAQ, per germline. CDR3 region: CASSSFYREGLRKETQYF. In DNA form, the CDR3 reads TGTGCCAGCAGCTCCTTCTATCGGGAGGGCCTTCGTAAAGAGACCCAGTACTTC.

As regards this clone: This sample also contains other DNA sequences that code for the same CDR3. This chain uses TRBV7-9 with TRBJ2-1; TRBD1 matches 9 bases. Trimming at V came to 4 bases and at J to 4 bases, leaving 5 bases not matched to a gene. The CDR3 length is 15 residues. Germline V lookup: CDR1 SEHNR, CDR2 FQNEAQ (reference sequence). CDR3: CASSSSGQGYNEQFF. The CDR3 DNA reads TGTGCCAGCAGCTCATCGGGACAGGGATACAATGAGCAGTTCTTC.

CDR3 sequence reads: CASSVDRGYGYTF. In DNA, the CDR3 is TGCGCCAGCAGCGTGGACAGGGGCTATGGCTACACCTTC. The chain combines TRBV5-1 with TRBJ1-2; 9 bases are shared with TRBD1. Per germline, CDR1 SGHRS and CDR2 YFSETQ. V lost 4 bases and J lost 4; bases outside the gene matches: 2. The CDR3 is made up of 13 amino acids.

This sequence joins TRBV6-5 and TRBJ1-5, with TRBD1 as a possible D gene (5 bases). CDR1 is MNHEY, CDR2 SVGAGI, per germline. The V end was cut by 8 bases, the J end by 4 bases, with 18 bases between. This CDR3 region has 15 residues. In DNA, the CDR3 is TGTGCCAGCGCAAGACAGATAGGGGTTAATCAGCCCCAGCATTTT. It translates to CASARQIGVNQPQHF.

J is TRBJ2-5 and V is TRBV5-4, with D tentatively TRBD1 (6 bases). The germline gives CDR1 SGHNT, CDR2 YYREEE (reference sequence). The CDR3 extends over 14 amino acids. The germline V and J ends were trimmed by 0 bases and 1 base, with 7 bases remaining between them. The CDR3 bases are TGTGCCAGCAGCTTGGGGACAGCCCAAGAGACCCAGTACTTC. It yields the protein CASSLGTAQETQYF.

The rearrangement joins TRBV5-6 to TRBJ1-4; 9 bases map to TRBD1. The germline V gene encodes CDR1 SGHDT and CDR2 YYEEEE. V lost 0 bases, J lost 1 base, and 10 bases stayed unmatched. The CDR3 runs to 19 residues. The CDR3 spells CASSLETRTGEGTNEKLFF. The CDR3 DNA reads TGTGCCAGCAGCTTGGAGACACGGACAGGGGAAGGAACTAATGAAAAACTGTTTTTT. The entire variable domain, with the rest obtained from reference TRBV5-6 and TRBJ1-4, is as follows: DAGVTQSPTHLIKTRGQQVTLRCSPKSGHDTVSWYQQALGQGPQFIFQYYEEEERQRGNFPDRFSGHQFPNYSSELNVNALLLGDSALYLCASSLETRTGEGTNEKLFFGSGTQLSVL.

The chain employs TRBV4-3 and TRBJ1-2, with 9 bases identical to TRBD1. The CDR3 has 16 amino acids. J lost 4 bases, V lost 0 bases, and 6 bases had no gene match. The germline V gene encodes CDR1 LGHNA and CDR2 YSLEER. The CDR3: CASSQDPGTGPYGYTF. CDR3 in DNA: TGCGCCAGCAGCCAAGATCCCGGGACAGGGCCCTATGGCTACACCTTC.

V and J are TRBV11-1 and TRBJ2-1; 7 bases fit TRBD2. J lost 4 bases, V lost 5 bases, and 8 bases had no gene match. The CDR3 runs to 15 residues. In germline, CDR1 is SGHAT, CDR2 FQDESV (reference sequence). Written as DNA, the CDR3 is TGTGCCAGCAGCCACGGGAGGCAGGGTTACAATGAGCAGTTCTTC. Protein product: CASSHGRQGYNEQFF.

The V gene is TRBV7-2, the J gene TRBJ1-4; the D is unclear. V was cut by 6 bases and J by 8 bases, with 22 bases left in between. Germline V CDR1 and CDR2: SGHTA, FQGNSA. This CDR3 is built from 16 residues. The CDR3: CASSPQLAGFSEKLFF. DNA for the CDR3: TGTGCCAGCAGTCCACAGTTGGCGGGATTTAGCGAAAAACTGTTTTTT.

The V gene is TRBV12-5, the J gene TRBJ2-7; TRBD2 matches 13 bases. The CDR3 consists of 16 residues. V gave up 4 bases and J gave up 4 bases; unmatched junction bases: 7. Germline V gene data show CDR1 as LGHNT and CDR2 as FRNRAP. The CDR3 sequence is CASGSTRTSGSYEQYF. The DNA for the CDR3 is TGTGCTAGTGGTTCGACGCGGACTAGCGGGAGTTACGAGCAGTACTTC. The whole variable domain, remainder taken from reference TRBV12-5 and TRBJ2-7, is DARVTQTPRHKVTEMGQEVTMRCQPILGHNTVFWYRQTMMQGLELLAYFRNRAPLDDSGMPKDRFSAEMPDATLATLKIQPSEPRDSAVYFCASGSTRTSGSYEQYFGPGTRLTVT.

The chain combines TRBV6-2 or TRBV6-3 with TRBJ1-1, with D perhaps matching TRBD1 (5 bases). The CDR3 loop spans 13 amino acids. The germline V gene has CDR1 MNHEY and CDR2 SVGEGT. With 6 bases removed from V and 5 bases from J, the gap between germline ends came to 13 bases. The CDR3 DNA is TGTGCCAGCAGCCCCAGGGTGATGACTGAAGCTTTCTTT. It translates to CASSPRVMTEAFF.

V usage is TRBV3-1 (or the pseudogene TRBV3-2) and J usage is TRBJ2-2; weak D call: TRBD2 (5 bases). Germline lookup yields CDR1 LGHDT and CDR2 YNNKEL (reference sequence). The CDR3 sequence is 14 residues long. V was clipped by 1 base and J by 7 bases, with 10 bases between them. CDR3 sequence (DNA): TGTGCCAGCAGCCAAGGCGTGGGAGACGGGGAGCTGTTTTTT. It translates to CASSQGVGDGELFF.

The CDR3 spells CASSLLREQYF. For the CDR3, the DNA is TGTGCCAGCAGCTTATTACGGGAGCAGTACTTC. The V call is TRBV7-2, the J call TRBJ2-7, with unresolved D. CDR3 length: 11 amino acids. The germline gives CDR1 SGHTA, CDR2 FQGNSA. Between the trimmed V and J ends, which lost 2 bases and 7 bases, there was a span of 6 bases.

The gene calls are TRBV5-1 and TRBJ2-6; no firm D call. The germline V and J ends were trimmed by 2 bases and 0 bases, with 12 bases remaining between them. This CDR3 has 17 residues. CDR1 SGHRS and CDR2 YFSETQ come from the germline V gene. CDR3 in DNA: TGCGCCAGCAGCTTAAGTCTAACCCCCTCTGGGGCCAACGTCCTGACTTTC. Its translation is CASSLSLTPSGANVLTF.

The chain uses TRBV15 and TRBJ2-3, with 7 bases fitting TRBD1. This CDR3 comprises 14 residues. V dropped 3 bases and J dropped 1; count of bases not matched to a gene: 1. Looked up from germline, CDR1 is LNHNV and CDR2 is YYDKDF (reference sequence). DNA of the CDR3: TGTGCCACCAGCAGGGGACAGCGCACAGATACGCAGTATTTT. Its translation is CATSRGQRTDTQYF.

The V and J genes are TRBV5-1 and TRBJ2-7; 7 positions match TRBD1. The CDR3 extends over 16 amino acids. Trimming took 1 base from V and 1 from J; bases not matched to a gene: 8. Per germline, CDR1 SGHRS and CDR2 YFSETQ. CDR3 protein: CASSLTAGTESYEQYF. The CDR3, as DNA: TGCGCCAGCAGCTTGACCGCCGGGACAGAATCCTACGAGCAGTACTTC.

The chain couples TRBV20-1 to TRBJ1-5, with D tentatively TRBD1 (5 bases). Trimming pared 3 bases from V and 4 bases from J, leaving 22 bases between. This CDR3 comprises 17 residues. Looked up from germline, CDR1 is DFQATT and CDR2 is SNEGSKA (reference sequence). This CDR3 is CSASVFGGITGNQPQHF. CDR3 bases: TGCAGTGCTAGTGTGTTCGGGGGGATCACCGGAAATCAGCCCCAGCATTTT.